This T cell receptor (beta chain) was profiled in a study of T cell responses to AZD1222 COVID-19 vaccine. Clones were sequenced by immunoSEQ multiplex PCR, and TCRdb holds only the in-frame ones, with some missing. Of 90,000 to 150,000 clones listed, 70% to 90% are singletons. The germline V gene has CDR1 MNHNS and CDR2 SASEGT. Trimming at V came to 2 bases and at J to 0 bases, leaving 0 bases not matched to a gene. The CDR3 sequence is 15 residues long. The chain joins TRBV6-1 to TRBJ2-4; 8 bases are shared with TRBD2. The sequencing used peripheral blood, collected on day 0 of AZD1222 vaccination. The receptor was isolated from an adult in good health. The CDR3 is CASSELAGAKNIQYF. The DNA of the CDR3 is TGTGCCAGCAGTGAACTAGCGGGAGCCAAAAACATTCAGTACTTC.